The subject of this entry is one TCR beta chain. These data originate in a study of shared clonotypes between healthy human individuals. The V and J ends lost 2 bases and 2 bases respectively, with 15 bases between them. From germline, CDR1 is SGHRS and CDR2 YFSETQ. The CDR3 totals 16 residues. Several immunoSEQ plates received, in even portions, the genomic DNA of each subset. The method was immunoSEQ multiplex PCR; TCRdb's version includes in-frame clones alone and lacks a portion of them. Here the sample spans about a million clones, about 80% being singletons. The receptor comes from a young man in good health. Some clones in this sample may be carry-over from other donors' samples. Sample: memory CD4+ T cells from PBMCs. The subset was: CD45RA-negative fraction. The V and J genes are TRBV5-1 and TRBJ2-3, with D unresolved. The CDR3 loop is CASSFSTATPTDTQYF. Here the CDR3 DNA reads TGCGCCAGCAGCTTCAGCACAGCGACACCCACAGATACGCAGTATTTT.